Described below is a single TCR beta chain sequence and its context. The V end lost 3 bases, the J end lost 5 bases, and 5 bases lay between the germline ends. CDR3 length equals 13 residues. In the original processing: Estimation of nucleated cell counts relied on the amplification of reference gene primers. Profiling relied on immunoSEQ multiplex PCR, and the TCRdb table lists in-frame clones only, not all of them. V, J and clone size derive from that table, while D and trimming were established from the DNA sequence. The table shows 200,000 or so clones, with approximately 85% occurring only once. The data derive from a study of blood T cell repertoires in COVID-19. Study-wide context: The United States, Italy and Spain supplied acute and convalescent COVID-19 samples. Nucleic acid was either cDNA or gDNA, and it came from T cells, B-cell-depleted T cells, or PBMCs.

The clonotype originates from a human donor with active or convalescent COVID-19. The donor label of this sample is uncertain. The sample consisted of peripheral blood. The J gene is TRBJ1-6, the V gene TRBV12-3 or TRBV12-4; D is ambiguous. Here the CDR3 DNA reads TGTGCCAGCAGTTTTCGCGATAATTCACCCCTCCACTTT. It is translated as CASSFRDNSPLHF.